These T cell receptor beta chains were read from a single sample in a study of blood T cell repertoires in COVID-19. Clones were sequenced by immunoSEQ multiplex PCR, and TCRdb holds only the in-frame ones, with some missing. This table has 95,000 to 150,000 clones, 74% appearing once. The specimen sequenced was peripheral blood. The source is a man older than 75 with COVID-19, enrolled during active disease. Both conserved end residues are part of each CDR3. The D gene is left open where the match is weak. Clone size is stated in some rows and not others, as once, few, many or a class when expanded.

D,V,size,J,CDR3,DNA
NA,TRBV20-1,many,TRBJ1-1,CSASRGDTEAFF,TGCAGTGCTAGTCGGGGGGACACTGAAGCTTTCTTT
NA,TRBV18,NA,TRBJ1-1,CASSPRDTFEAFF,TGTGCCAGCTCACCCCGGGACACCTTTGAAGCTTTCTTT
TRBD2,TRBV6-6,NA,TRBJ2-5,CASSPLRGGPLDQETQYF,TGTGCCAGCAGTCCCCTCCGGGGGGGGCCGCTGGACCAAGAGACCCAGTACTTC
NA,TRBV10-3,NA,TRBJ2-7,CAIRGTETYEQYF,TGTGCCATCAGAGGGACTGAGACCTACGAGCAGTACTTC
NA,TRBV3-1/TRBV3-2,NA,TRBJ2-1,CASSYEPSSSYNEQFF,TGTGCCAGCAGCTATGAGCCGTCGAGCTCCTACAATGAGCAGTTCTTC
NA,TRBV28,many,TRBJ1-5,CASSFGTLSTQPQHF,TGTGCCAGCAGTTTTGGGACACTCTCAACTCAGCCCCAGCATTTT
TRBD1,TRBV11-3,NA,TRBJ2-7,CASSEGADEQYF,TGTGCCAGCAGCGAGGGGGCGGACGAGCAGTACTTC
TRBD1,TRBV5-1,NA,TRBJ1-3,CASSLSPGQGFGNTIYF,TGCGCCAGCAGCTTGTCCCCGGGACAGGGATTCGGAAACACCATATATTTT
TRBD2,TRBV24-1,NA,TRBJ2-5,CATSDYRTSGTQETQYF,TGTGCCACCAGTGATTATCGGACTAGCGGGACCCAAGAGACCCAGTACTTC
TRBD1,TRBV7-8,NA,TRBJ1-5,CASSLAAGGGNQPQHF,TGTGCCAGCAGCTTAGCGGCAGGGGGTGGCAATCAGCCCCAGCATTTT
TRBD1,TRBV18,NA,TRBJ1-3,CASSPRTGQGADGNTIYF,TGTGCCAGCTCACCACGAACGGGACAGGGGGCGGACGGAAACACCATATATTTT
TRBD2,TRBV28,few,TRBJ2-1,CASSHAFEAGTTSSYNEQFF,TGTGCCAGCAGCCACGCCTTTGAAGCGGGAACGACGAGCTCCTACAATGAGCAGTTCTTC
TRBD1,TRBV28,NA,TRBJ2-6,CASSRTGGYSGANVLTF,TGTGCCAGCAGCCGGACAGGGGGTTACTCTGGGGCCAACGTCCTGACTTTC
NA,TRBV28,NA,TRBJ2-2,CASTTTGNTGELFF,TGTGCCAGCACCACGACAGGGAACACCGGGGAGCTGTTTTTT
TRBD1,TRBV28,NA,TRBJ2-7,CASSYPYWGQGAREQYF,TGTGCCAGCAGTTACCCCTATTGGGGACAGGGGGCAAGGGAGCAGTACTTC
NA,TRBV28,NA,TRBJ1-2,CASSSSKGLNYGYTF,TGTGCCAGCAGTTCCTCAAAGGGGCTCAACTATGGCTACACCTTC
TRBD2,TRBV27,NA,TRBJ2-1,CASSPELAGGVYNEQFF,TGTGCCAGCAGTCCGGAACTAGCGGGAGGGGTCTACAATGAGCAGTTCTTC
NA,TRBV7-9,NA,TRBJ1-1,CASRPTANTEAFF,TGTGCCAGCCGGCCGACAGCGAACACTGAAGCTTTCTTT
TRBD2,TRBV4-1,NA,TRBJ2-5,CASSSSSGSWETQYF,TGCGCCAGCAGCTCTTCTAGCGGGAGTTGGGAGACCCAGTACTTC
NA,TRBV27,NA,TRBJ2-7,CASSLGTTYEQYF,TGTGCCAGTTCTTTGGGCACCACCTACGAGCAGTACTTC
TRBD1,TRBV7-9,NA,TRBJ2-2,CASSPRQGTGGELFF,TGTGCCAGCAGCCCAAGACAGGGGACCGGCGGGGAGCTGTTTTTT
NA,TRBV30,few,TRBJ1-1,CAWSVQTGNTEAFF,TGTGCCTGGAGTGTTCAGACAGGCAACACTGAAGCTTTCTTT
NA,TRBV29-1,NA,TRBJ2-1,CSVAGYNEQFF,TGCAGCGTTGCCGGCTACAATGAGCAGTTCTTC
NA,TRBV19,few,TRBJ1-1,CASSIWTGMNTEAFF,TGTGCCAGTAGTATCTGGACGGGGATGAACACTGAAGCTTTCTTT
NA,TRBV18,NA,TRBJ1-5,CASSPLSRGNQPQHF,TGTGCCAGCTCACCACTTTCCAGGGGCAATCAGCCCCAGCATTTT
TRBD1,TRBV5-1,NA,TRBJ1-4,CASSLSQGAEKLFF,TGCGCCAGCAGCTTGAGCCAGGGGGCTGAAAAACTGTTTTTT
NA,TRBV9,NA,TRBJ2-7,CASSVQGGEQYF,TGTGCCAGCAGCGTCCAGGGGGGCGAGCAGTACTTC
NA,TRBV21-1,NA,TRBJ2-7,CASSPHGTGKGDEQYF,TGTGCCAGCAGCCCCCACGGGACAGGGAAGGGTGACGAGCAGTACTTC
TRBD2,TRBV5-1,NA,TRBJ2-3,CASSLDSGRATDTQYF,TGCGCCAGCAGCTTGGACAGCGGGAGGGCCACAGATACGCAGTATTTT
NA,TRBV5-1,NA,TRBJ2-7,CASSRRRTGEGTSEEQYF,TGCGCCAGCAGCCGCCGGAGGACAGGGGAGGGGACTAGCGAGGAGCAGTACTTC
NA,TRBV7-2,NA,TRBJ2-1,CASSSPAGNNEQFF,TGTGCCAGCAGCTCCCCGGCGGGGAACAATGAGCAGTTCTTC
NA,TRBV28,NA,TRBJ1-1,CASRGQGGNTEAFF,TGTGCCAGCAGGGGGCAGGGTGGGAACACTGAAGCTTTCTTT
NA,TRBV5-6,few,TRBJ1-2,CASSFPSGDYGYTF,TGTGCCAGCAGCTTCCCGTCGGGGGACTATGGCTACACCTTC
NA,TRBV19,NA,TRBJ2-4,CATTRSGGRENIQYF,TGTGCCACCACACGGTCGGGGGGCCGAGAAAACATTCAGTACTTC
TRBD1,TRBV10-3,NA,TRBJ2-2,CATAPGQHTGELFF,TGTGCCACGGCTCCGGGACAGCACACCGGGGAGCTGTTTTTT
TRBD1,TRBV28,NA,TRBJ1-2,CASRPPGQGAFGGYTF,TGTGCCAGCAGGCCCCCGGGACAGGGGGCCTTCGGGGGCTACACCTTC
TRBD1,TRBV18,once,TRBJ1-2,CASSLQGANGYTF,TGTGCCAGCTCACTCCAGGGGGCGAATGGCTACACCTTC
TRBD1,TRBV9,NA,TRBJ2-3,CASSGQGPADTQYF,TGTGCCAGTTCGGGACAGGGCCCCGCAGATACGCAGTATTTT
TRBD1,TRBV28,few,TRBJ2-7,CASSPGGEQYF,TGTGCCAGCAGCCCAGGGGGAGAGCAGTACTTC
NA,TRBV19,NA,TRBJ1-2,CASSIVTTKSGTHVF,TGTGCCAGTAGTATTGTTACAACTAAATCCGGGACACACGTCTTC
TRBD1,TRBV10-3,NA,TRBJ2-7,CAISELDRGYEQYF,TGTGCCATCAGTGAGTTGGACAGGGGTTACGAGCAGTACTTC
NA,TRBV2,NA,TRBJ2-3,CASNGPVTSFGTDTQYF,TGTGCCAGCAATGGGCCCGTCACTTCTTTCGGCACAGATACGCAGTATTTT
NA,TRBV28,NA,TRBJ1-1,CASSLGPVSFEAFF,TGTGCCAGCAGTTTAGGGCCGGTCTCCTTTGAAGCTTTCTTT
TRBD2,TRBV4-2,few,TRBJ2-1,CASSRETSGSGYNEQFF,TGTGCCAGCAGCCGGGAGACTAGCGGGAGTGGTTACAATGAGCAGTTCTTC
NA,TRBV27,NA,TRBJ1-5,CASSLQGAVQPQHF,TGTGCCAGCAGTTTGCAAGGCGCGGTTCAGCCCCAGCATTTT